The entry below describes one T cell receptor beta chain. Its target is not known. This entry comes from a study of T cells after yellow fever vaccination. Study background: SMART-Seq v4 Ultra Low Input prepared the low-cell-number fractions.

MiXCR, applied by TCRdb to the 5' RACE reads, yields one record per CDR3 protein. The sample consists of a few hundred thousand distinct CDR3 sequences, more than 3% of them appearing once. V was clipped by 6 bases and J by 6 bases, with 16 bases between them. CDR3 size: 14 residues. Germline loops: CDR1 MNHNY, CDR2 SVGAGI (reference sequence). Study results and caveats: Weaker in magnitude, the secondary response showed a faster peak on day 5 versus 15.

This specimen consisted of PBMCs, obtained on the day of the yellow fever booster vaccination. V and J are TRBV6-6 and TRBJ2-3, with a tentative D call TRBD1 (5 bases). The sequence was collected from a man aged 18 to 30 who received the YFV17D yellow fever vaccine. The CDR3 nucleotides read TGTGCCAGCAGCTTCATGCAGGGCGAGGATACGCAGTATTTT. This codes for CASSFMQGEDTQYF.